Below are 5 T cell receptor beta chains sequenced from a single sample in a study of radiotherapy plus CTLA-4 blockade in lung cancer. TCRdb's copy holds only in-frame clones and misses some; the assay was immunoSEQ multiplex PCR. The sample lists about 88,000 clones; about 78% were seen once. Sequencing used peripheral blood, obtained from a patient treated with radiotherapy plus ipilimumab. The source is a human donor with non-small cell lung cancer that progressed on radiotherapy plus ipilimumab.

The V gene is TRBV6-6, the J gene TRBJ1-1; D remains ambiguous. The CDR3 length is 16 residues. Trimming removed 5 bases at V and 6 bases at J, with 22 bases between. From germline, CDR1 is MNHNY and CDR2 SVGAGI (reference sequence). CDR3 in amino acids: CASSVTASAIGAEAFF. CDR3 DNA: TGTGCCAGCAGTGTAACCGCCTCAGCTATTGGCGCTGAAGCTTTCTTT.

The genes are TRBV6-1 and TRBJ1-1, with D unclear. Trimming took 0 bases from V and 0 from J, leaving 11 bases between them. CDR3 length: 16 residues. Germline CDR1 MNHNS, CDR2 SASEGT. The CDR3 is CASSEARFGLNTEAFF. CDR3 DNA: TGTGCCAGCAGTGAAGCGCGCTTTGGGTTGAACACTGAAGCTTTCTTT.

The count of this clone is one. This chain joins TRBV9 and TRBJ2-7; D is undetermined. Germline loops: CDR1 SGDLS, CDR2 YYNGEE. Trimming took 0 bases from V and 1 from J, leaving 8 bases between them. The CDR3 is 14 residues long. Here the CDR3 reads CASSVEGLSYEQYF. The CDR3 nucleotides are TGTGCCAGCAGCGTAGAAGGGCTATCCTACGAGCAGTACTTC.

The chain has TRBV2 and TRBJ2-7, with a weak D call TRBD2 (5 bases). The CDR3 runs to 12 residues. V was pared by 4 bases and J by 4 bases, with 8 bases between. From germline, CDR1 is SNHLY and CDR2 FYNNEI. The CDR3, as DNA: TGTGCCAGCAGTGTGGAGGTTTACGAGCAGTACTTC. It yields the protein CASSVEVYEQYF.

The J gene is TRBJ2-7, the V gene TRBV5-6; TRBD1 agrees at 7 bases. This CDR3 spans 14 amino acids. Germline values: CDR1 SGHDT, CDR2 YYEEEE. With 4 bases clipped from V and 2 bases from J, the junction kept 6 bases outside the gene matches. CDR3 in amino acids: CASSLSDRAYEQYF. The CDR3 coding sequence is TGTGCCAGCAGCCTTTCCGACAGGGCCTACGAGCAGTACTTC.